Listed here are 22 T cell receptor beta chains from one sample, sequenced in a study of T cells in Graves' hyperthyroidism and ophthalmopathy. RNA transcripts gave rise to amplified TCR beta CDR3 regions. Initially, a first-round RT-PCR of the TCR CDR3 employed the HTBI primer set. Each CDR3 protein gets one entry after TCRdb re-called the multiplex PCR reads with MiXCR. The profile covers 350,000 to 400,000 distinct CDR3 sequences, with more than 13% appearing a single time and roughly 33% taken by the ten largest. Sequencing used blood. The origin of the receptors is a young woman with Graves' hyperthyroidism.

The chain uses TRBV7-8 and TRBJ1-2; D remains unclear. Germline V gives CDR1 SGHVS, CDR2 FQNEAQ. This CDR3 comprises 13 residues. Trimming pared 1 base from V and 8 bases from J, leaving 11 bases between. CDR3 sequence (DNA): TGTGCCAGCAGCTTAGGGGGATCGCTAGGCTACACCTTC. This gives the protein CASSLGGSLGYTF.

V gene TRBV10-1 combines with J gene TRBJ2-3; possibly TRBD1 or TRBD2 for D (5 bases each). V was pared by 3 bases and J by 2 bases, with 12 bases between. Germline lookup yields CDR1 WNHNN and CDR2 SYGVQD (reference sequence). The CDR3 extends over 15 amino acids. CDR3: CASSDLGTDTDTQYF. CDR3 in DNA: TGCGCCAGCAGTGACCTCGGGACGGACACAGATACGCAGTATTTT.

J is TRBJ2-5 and V is TRBV20-1, with D perhaps matching TRBD2 (6 bases). The CDR3 is 14 residues long. The V end lost 1 base, the J end lost 4 bases, and 13 bases lay between the germline ends. The V gene's germline CDR1 is DFQATT and CDR2 SNEGSKA (reference sequence). DNA of the CDR3: TGCAGTGCTAGAGTAGCGACTAGTAGAGAGACCCAGTACTTC. Protein sequence: CSARVATSRETQYF.

The chain recombines TRBV4-1 with TRBJ2-5; the match to TRBD2 covers 11 bases. CDR1 is MGHRA, CDR2 YSYEKL, per germline. This CDR3 has 15 amino acids. The V segment lost 3 bases and the J segment 5 bases; nucleotides outside the gene matches: 5. The CDR3 is CASSHIAGGPETQYF. CDR3 sequence (DNA): TGCGCCAGCAGCCACATAGCGGGAGGGCCCGAGACCCAGTACTTC.

This chain uses TRBV9 with TRBJ2-1; D could derive from TRBD1 or TRBD2 (6 bases each). The CDR3 consists of 13 residues. CDR1 and CDR2 from the germline V gene are SGDLS and YYNGEE. V was cut by 4 bases and J by 13 bases, with 18 bases left in between. CDR3 in DNA: TGTGCCAGCAGCCCCGGCGTCGGGGGCGTCCAGTTCTTC. Its translation is CASSPGVGGVQFF.

The rearrangement joins TRBV28 to TRBJ1-2; a possible D gene is TRBD1 (5 bases). V lost 10 bases, J lost 3 bases, and 12 bases lay in between. The V gene's germline CDR1 is MDHEN and CDR2 SYDVKM. The CDR3 length is 12 residues. The CDR3 loop reads CATAGPHYGYTF. The CDR3 DNA is TGTGCCACTGCGGGACCCCACTATGGCTACACCTTC.

V and J are TRBV12-3 or TRBV12-4 and TRBJ2-7; D remains ambiguous. The CDR3 has 13 amino acids. Between the trimmed V and J ends, which lost 6 bases and 2 bases, there was a span of 11 bases. CDR3 loop: CASSPDVTYEQYF. In nucleotides, the CDR3 is TGTGCCAGCAGCCCGGACGTAACCTACGAGCAGTACTTC.

This clonotype was counted many times. The CDR3 DNA reads TGTGCCAGCAGCCTCTCGGGGGGGACCCAGTACTTC. This sequence encodes CASSLSGGTQYF. The chain joins TRBV28 to TRBJ2-5, with 7 positions matching TRBD2. The CDR3 spans 12 residues. With 6 bases clipped from V and 7 bases from J, the junction kept 5 bases outside the gene matches. The germline gives CDR1 MDHEN, CDR2 SYDVKM.

This clonotype was seen many times. This chain uses TRBV28 with TRBJ2-1; 8 nucleotides agree with TRBD2. CDR3 length: 17 amino acids. Germline values: CDR1 MDHEN, CDR2 SYDVKM. V dropped 3 bases and J dropped 0; count of bases not matched to a gene: 7. The CDR3 loop is CASSFGGRPSSYNEQFF. CDR3 nucleotides: TGTGCCAGCAGTTTCGGCGGGAGGCCCAGCTCCTACAATGAGCAGTTCTTC. Variable domain in full (rest from reference TRBV28 and TRBJ2-1): DVKVTQSSRYLVKRTGEKVFLECVQDMDHENMFWYRQDPGLGLRLIYFSYDVKMKEKGDIPEGYSVSREKKERFSLILESASTNQTSMYLCASSFGGRPSSYNEQFFGPGTRLTVL.

This clonotype came up many times. This chain uses TRBV12-3 or TRBV12-4 with TRBJ1-4; D is unresolved. The CDR3 spans 16 residues. Trimming took off 0 bases at V and 3 bases at J, with 11 bases between the two ends. CDR3 nucleotides: TGTGCCAGCAGTTTAGCGGGTGGCTGGCCTAATGAAAAACTGTTTTTT. Residues: CASSLAGGWPNEKLFF.

This clonotype came up many times. The chain recombines TRBV11-3 with TRBJ2-1; 8 bases match TRBD2. J lost 5 bases, V lost 0 bases, and 6 bases had no gene match. The V gene's germline CDR1 is SGHNT and CDR2 YENEEA. The CDR3 consists of 16 residues. In nucleotides, the CDR3 is TGTGCCAGCAGCTTAGACCCGGGAGGGCCCCACAATGAGCAGTTCTTC. This gives the protein CASSLDPGGPHNEQFF.

This clonotype was observed at least ten times. The V call is TRBV28, the J call TRBJ2-7, with 14 bases that match TRBD2. There are 15 residues in the CDR3. Germline CDR1 MDHEN, CDR2 SYDVKM. The V segment lost 5 bases and the J segment 1 base; nucleotides outside the gene matches: 1. The DNA of the CDR3 is TGTGCCAGCAGTCGACTAGCGGGGGGGTCCTACGAGCAGTACTTC. The encoded protein is CASSRLAGGSYEQYF.

The V gene is TRBV20-1, the J gene TRBJ2-1, with a tentative D call TRBD2 (6 bases). Germline V lookup: CDR1 DFQATT, CDR2 SNEGSKA (reference sequence). The germline V and J ends were trimmed by 1 base and 0 bases, with 10 bases remaining between them. CDR3 size: 15 residues. The CDR3 spells CSARGLASSYNEQFF. The CDR3, as DNA: TGCAGTGCTAGAGGGCTAGCGAGCTCCTACAATGAGCAGTTCTTC.

This clonotype was seen ten or more times. This chain uses TRBV5-6 with TRBJ2-7; possibly TRBD1 for D (5 bases). This CDR3 comprises 14 residues. Trimming shortened V by 2 bases and J by 5 bases, and 14 bases separated the two germline ends. Germline V lookup: CDR1 SGHDT, CDR2 YYEEEE. This chain's CDR3 is CASSFFSRADEQYF. In nucleotides, the CDR3 is TGTGCCAGCAGCTTTTTCAGCAGGGCCGACGAGCAGTACTTC.

This clonotype was detected only a few times. The V call is TRBV30, the J call TRBJ1-3; 7 bases fit TRBD1. CDR3 length: 14 residues. Germline loops: CDR1 GTSNPN, CDR2 SVGIG (reference sequence). After removal of 8 bases from V and 4 bases from J, the junction contained 11 bases not matched to a gene. The CDR3 loop is CAGDQTGTGNTIYF. Written as DNA, the CDR3 is TGTGCCGGGGACCAGACAGGGACCGGAAACACCATATATTTT. The entire variable domain, with the rest obtained from reference TRBV30 and TRBJ1-3, is as follows: SQTIHQWPATLVQPVGSPLSLECTVEGTSNPNLYWYRQAAGRGLQLLFYSVGIGQISSEVPQNLSASRPQDRQFILSSKKLLLSDSGFYLCAGDQTGTGNTIYFGEGSWLTVV.

This clonotype was counted a few times. This rearrangement joins TRBV9 to TRBJ2-1, with D possibly TRBD1 on 6 matching bases. The CDR3 contains 14 residues. Per germline, CDR1 SGDLS and CDR2 YYNGEE. V lost 4 bases to trimming and J lost 8 bases, with 16 bases between them. In nucleotides, the CDR3 is TGTGCCAGCAGCCCAACAGGGTCATGGGATGAGCAGTTCTTC. Encoded protein: CASSPTGSWDEQFF.

V is TRBV6-5 and J is TRBJ2-2, with TRBD1 matching over 7 bases. The trim removed 0 bases at V and 6 bases at J, leaving 4 bases unmatched. The germline V gene has CDR1 MNHEY and CDR2 SVGAGI. CDR3 length: 15 residues. Written as DNA, the CDR3 is TGTGCCAGCAGTTACTCCACAGGGGAAGCCGGGGAGCTGTTTTTT. Amino acid sequence: CASSYSTGEAGELFF.

This clonotype was recorded at least ten times. The chain couples TRBV12-3 or TRBV12-4 to TRBJ2-7; 9 bases line up with TRBD2. This CDR3 has 16 amino acids. Trimming cost V 8 bases and J 2 bases; bases outside gene matches: 13. CDR3 nucleotides: TGTGCCAGCTCACCCATTCTTGCGGGAGGGACCTACGAGCAGTACTTC. Translation: CASSPILAGGTYEQYF.

This clonotype was picked up many times. The V gene is TRBV28, the J gene TRBJ2-6; D ambiguous. Germline loops: CDR1 MDHEN, CDR2 SYDVKM. V lost 4 bases and J lost 0, with 13 bases in between. The length of the CDR3 is 17 residues. CDR3 coding DNA: TGTGCCAGCAGTTCCCCCGGATGGAGCTCTGGGGCCAACGTCCTGACTTTC. This encodes CASSSPGWSSGANVLTF.

This clonotype was detected many times. The J gene is TRBJ2-7, the V gene TRBV6-1; 7 bases align to TRBD2. This CDR3 has 14 amino acids. Per germline, CDR1 MNHNS and CDR2 SASEGT. V shed 8 bases and J 0 bases; nucleotides not matched to a gene: 7. In DNA, the CDR3 is TGTGCCAGCTCGACTAGCTCAAGCTCCTACGAGCAGTACTTC. This translates into CASSTSSSSYEQYF.

This clonotype was detected a few times. The J gene is TRBJ2-4, the V gene TRBV24-1, with D tentatively TRBD1 (5 bases). The CDR3 is 13 amino acids. Trimming took off 10 bases at V and 3 bases at J, with 12 bases between the two ends. Germline V CDR1 and CDR2: KGHDR, SFDVKD. CDR3 coding DNA: TGTGCCACAGGGGCGGCGATCAAAAACATTCAGTACTTC. It yields the protein CATGAAIKNIQYF.

This clonotype was counted at least ten times. The rearrangement links TRBV28 to TRBJ2-7; TRBD1 matches 7 bases. The CDR3 covers 15 residues. V shed 5 bases and J 5 bases; nucleotides not matched to a gene: 12. Germline assignment: CDR1 MDHEN and CDR2 SYDVKM. CDR3 in amino acids: CASSPTGIHRHEQYF. DNA of the CDR3: TGTGCCAGCAGTCCGACAGGGATTCATCGGCACGAGCAGTACTTC.